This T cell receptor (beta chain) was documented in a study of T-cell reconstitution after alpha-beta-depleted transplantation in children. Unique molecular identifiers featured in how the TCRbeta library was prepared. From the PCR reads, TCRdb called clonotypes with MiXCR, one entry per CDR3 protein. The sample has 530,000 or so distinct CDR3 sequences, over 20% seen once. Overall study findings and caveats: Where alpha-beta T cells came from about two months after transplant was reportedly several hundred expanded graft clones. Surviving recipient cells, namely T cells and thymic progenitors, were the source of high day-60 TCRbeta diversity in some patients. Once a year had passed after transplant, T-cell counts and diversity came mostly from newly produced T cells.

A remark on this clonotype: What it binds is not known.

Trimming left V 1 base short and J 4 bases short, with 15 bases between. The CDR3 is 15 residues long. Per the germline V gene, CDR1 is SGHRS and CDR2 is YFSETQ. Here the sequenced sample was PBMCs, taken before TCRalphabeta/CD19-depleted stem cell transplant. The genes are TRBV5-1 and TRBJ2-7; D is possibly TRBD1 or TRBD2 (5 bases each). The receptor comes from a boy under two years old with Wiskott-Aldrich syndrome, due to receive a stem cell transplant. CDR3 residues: CASSLSGTALYEQYF. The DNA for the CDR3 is TGCGCCAGCAGCTTGTCTGGGACGGCATTATACGAGCAGTACTTC.